Shown below are 15 T cell receptor beta chains from a single sample sequenced in a study of CD8+ T cells in alopecia areata. The sequencing template was cDNA reverse transcribed from extracted RNA. Assay used: immunoSEQ multiplex PCR; TCRdb lists only in-frame clones, some missing. In the table there are about 150,000 clones, under 60% of which are singletons. The starting material was CD8+ T cells sorted from blood, obtained at week 0. The receptors come from a human donor with alopecia areata.

V gene TRBV29-1 combines with J gene TRBJ1-2; D uncertain. CDR1 is SQVTM, CDR2 ANQGSEA, per germline. Trimming stripped 3 bases from V and 5 bases from J, with 10 bases between. There are 12 residues in the CDR3. The CDR3 loop is CSVDLMGYGYTF. The CDR3 region has the DNA TGCAGCGTTGATCTAATGGGGTATGGCTACACCTTC.

The rearrangement uses TRBV20-1 and TRBJ1-1; D uncertain. Trimming cost V 1 base and J 0 bases, with 0 bases left between them. The CDR3 has 11 residues. CDR1 and CDR2 from the germline V gene are DFQATT and SNEGSKA (reference sequence). This CDR3 is CSARVNTEAFF. The DNA for the CDR3 is TGCAGTGCTAGAGTGAACACTGAAGCTTTCTTT.

The V call is TRBV27, the J call TRBJ2-2; no clear D gene. V lost 2 bases and J 5 bases, leaving 0 bases between the germline ends. This CDR3 spans 11 amino acids. Germline lookup yields CDR1 MNHEY and CDR2 SMNVEV (reference sequence). This CDR3 reads CASSLTGELFF. CDR3 in DNA: TGTGCCAGCAGTTTAACCGGGGAGCTGTTTTTT.

CDR3 sequence reads: CASSEYAGDDGYTF. In nucleotides, the CDR3 is TGTGCCAGCAGTGAATATGCGGGGGACGATGGCTACACCTTC. The V call is TRBV25-1, the J call TRBJ1-2, with D tentatively TRBD1 (5 bases). Germline-derived CDR1 and CDR2 are MGHDK and SYGVNS. The CDR3 totals 14 residues. V lost 0 bases to trimming and J lost 6 bases, with 11 bases between them.

V gene TRBV6-5 combines with J gene TRBJ2-7; no reliable D call. V lost 4 bases, J lost 0 bases, and 13 bases lay in between. Germline V gene sequence: CDR1 MNHEY, CDR2 SVGAGI. The CDR3 extends over 15 amino acids. This CDR3 is CASSLSQGSSYEQYF. For the CDR3, the DNA is TGTGCCAGCAGTTTAAGTCAAGGGTCCTCCTACGAGCAGTACTTC.

This clone has a single count. The chain joins TRBV7-2 to TRBJ2-3; maybe TRBD2 (7 bases). Germline V lookup: CDR1 SGHTA, CDR2 FQGNSA. The CDR3 extends over 13 amino acids. Trimming took 7 bases from V and 6 from J, leaving 14 bases between them. CDR3 residues: CASTITGGDTQYF. The CDR3, as DNA: TGTGCCAGCACCATAACGGGGGGCGATACGCAGTATTTT.

The V call is TRBV15, the J call TRBJ1-2; TRBD1 agrees at 8 bases. The CDR3 is 18 amino acids. V gave up 1 base and J gave up 3 bases; unmatched junction bases: 13. CDR1 and CDR2 from the germline V gene are LNHNV and YYDKDF (reference sequence). This CDR3 is CATSRVTGRDRNYYGYTF. CDR3 DNA sequence: TGTGCCACCAGCAGAGTCACGGGCCGGGACAGGAACTACTATGGCTACACCTTC.

This clone was seen once. This chain joins TRBV6-5 and TRBJ1-5, with unresolved D. The CDR3 sequence is 14 residues long. V was trimmed by 5 bases and J by 0 bases, leaving 8 bases between them. Germline V gives CDR1 MNHEY, CDR2 SVGAGI. The CDR3 DNA sequence: TGTGCCAGCAGTCCAGAATTTAGCAATCAGCCCCAGCATTTT. This codes for CASSPEFSNQPQHF.

The J gene is TRBJ1-1, the V gene TRBV20-1, with D unclear. The germline CDR1 and CDR2 sequences are DFQATT and SNEGSKA (reference sequence). The CDR3 spans 11 residues. V was pared by 3 bases and J by 5 bases, with 7 bases between. The CDR3 DNA reads TGCAGTGCTAGCTCGGGGACTGAAGCTTTCTTT. Residues: CSASSGTEAFF.

In DNA form, the CDR3 reads TGCGCCAGCAGCCAAGATGAGCTGAACACTGAAGCTTTCTTT. Protein: CASSQDELNTEAFF. The chain employs TRBV4-1 and TRBJ1-1; D uncertain. CDR1 is MGHRA and CDR2 is YSYEKL in the germline V gene. Between the trimmed V and J ends, which lost 0 bases and 0 bases, there was a span of 5 bases. CDR3 length: 14 residues.

The chain employs TRBV30 and TRBJ2-1, with 10 bases matching TRBD2. The V gene end was trimmed by 5 bases and the J gene end by 8 bases; junction bases not matched to a gene: 3. This CDR3 comprises 12 residues. From germline, CDR1 is GTSNPN and CDR2 SVGIG (reference sequence). The CDR3 spells CAWSGTSDEQFF. CDR3 DNA: TGTGCCTGGTCCGGGACTAGCGATGAGCAGTTCTTC.

The CDR3 sequence is CASSYSWGQEFWGYTF. In DNA, the CDR3 is TGTGCCAGCAGTTACTCGTGGGGACAGGAGTTTTGGGGCTACACCTTC. V usage is TRBV6-5 and J usage is TRBJ1-2, with 8 bases lining up with TRBD1. Germline assignment: CDR1 MNHEY and CDR2 SVGAGI. Unmatched junction bases numbered 11, after V lost 0 bases and J lost 8 bases. The CDR3 sequence is 16 residues long.

This clone was detected only a few times. The chain joins TRBV4-3 to TRBJ2-7; 13 bases are a match to TRBD2. The CDR3 is 17 amino acids. With V trimmed by 0 bases and J by 3 bases, 5 bases remained unmatched. CDR1 and CDR2 from the germline V gene are LGHNA and YSLEER. CDR3 residues: CASSQDRRTSGGYEQYF. The CDR3 bases are TGCGCCAGCAGCCAAGATCGTCGGACTAGCGGGGGCTACGAGCAGTACTTC.

This clone was seen only a few times. This rearrangement joins TRBV5-6 to TRBJ2-3; D perhaps matches TRBD1 (6 bases). Trimming shortened V by 3 bases and J by 5 bases, and 13 bases separated the two germline ends. CDR3 length: 14 amino acids. Germline-derived CDR1 and CDR2 are SGHDT and YYEEEE. Here the CDR3 DNA reads TGTGCCAGCAGCTCGGCAGCAGGGGAAGATACGCAGTATTTT. Translating gives CASSSAAGEDTQYF.

This clone was observed a handful of times. The chain uses TRBV19 and TRBJ2-3; no definite D call. V was trimmed by 5 bases and J by 2 bases, leaving 5 bases between them. Germline CDR1 LNHDA, CDR2 SQIVND (reference sequence). The CDR3 length is 12 residues. The CDR3 reads CASSQITDTQYF. The CDR3 bases are TGTGCCAGTAGTCAAATCACAGATACGCAGTATTTT.